The 29 T cell receptor beta chains below were found in one sample sequenced in a study of T cells in Graves' hyperthyroidism and ophthalmopathy. Amplified TCR beta CDR3 regions derived from RNA transcripts. HTBI primers were used for first-round RT-PCR of the TCR CDR3. TCRdb reprocessed the multiplex PCR reads with MiXCR, giving one entry per CDR3 protein. The sample lists under 400,000 distinct CDR3 sequences, nearly 15% seen once, with roughly a fifth in the top ten. Sequenced sample: blood. These receptors originate from a woman aged 60 to 75 with Graves' ophthalmopathy.

V is TRBV2 and J is TRBJ2-7; TRBD1 matches 9 bases. The CDR3 totals 14 residues. CDR1 and CDR2 (germline): SNHLY, FYNNEI. Trimming cost V 5 bases and J 2 bases; bases outside gene matches: 4. The CDR3: CASSTGGPTYEQYF. As DNA, the CDR3 is TGTGCCAGCAGTACAGGGGGCCCTACCTACGAGCAGTACTTC. The complete variable domain, with remaining parts taken from reference TRBV2 and TRBJ2-7, reads EPEVTQTPSHQVTQMGQEVILRCVPISNHLYFYWYRQILGQKVEFLVSFYNNEISEKSEIFDDQFSVERPDGSNFTLKIRSTKLEDSAMYFCASSTGGPTYEQYFGPGTRLTVT.

This clonotype has a handful of counts. The rearrangement joins TRBV15 to TRBJ1-4; D is uncertain. CDR1 and CDR2 (germline): LNHNV, YYDKDF (reference sequence). The CDR3 loop spans 12 amino acids. V dropped 3 bases and J dropped 5 bases, with 4 bases sitting between them. The CDR3, as DNA: TGTGCCACCAGCAGGACAAATGAAAAACTGTTTTTT. It is translated as CATSRTNEKLFF.

This clonotype was observed at least ten times. This chain connects TRBV6-5 to TRBJ2-5; D perhaps matches TRBD2 (7 bases). Germline V gives CDR1 MNHEY, CDR2 SVGAGI. This CDR3 is built from 15 residues. Between the trimmed V and J ends, which lost 2 bases and 3 bases, there was a span of 13 bases. The CDR3 sequence is CASSYGGAGEETQYF. The CDR3 DNA is TGTGCCAGCAGTTACGGGGGGGCGGGAGAAGAGACCCAGTACTTC.

This clonotype was detected only a few times. The chain combines TRBV27 with TRBJ2-5, with 7 positions matching TRBD1. Germline CDR1 is MNHEY and CDR2 is SMNVEV (reference sequence). This CDR3 region has 14 residues. V lost 6 bases, J lost 7 bases, and 11 bases stayed unmatched. In DNA form, the CDR3 reads TGTGCCAGCAGGTTGGGGCAGGGGGTTGTGACCCAGTACTTC. Its protein is CASRLGQGVVTQYF.

The chain has TRBV24-1 and TRBJ2-3; 9 nucleotides align to TRBD2. V trimming: 3 bases; J trimming: 1 base; junction bases outside the gene matches: 1. Germline CDR1 is KGHDR and CDR2 is SFDVKD. The CDR3 runs to 15 residues. The CDR3 region has the DNA TGTGCCACCAGTGATGTAGCGGGAGGCACAGATACGCAGTATTTT. Its protein is CATSDVAGGTDTQYF.

This chain connects TRBV6-2 or TRBV6-3 to TRBJ2-2; tentatively, D is TRBD2 (5 bases). The CDR3 has 15 residues. CDR1 and CDR2 (germline): MNHEY, SVGEGT. V was trimmed by 2 bases and J by 1 base, leaving 8 bases between them. The CDR3 protein is CASSYIRGNTGELFF. CDR3 coding DNA: TGTGCCAGCAGTTACATCCGGGGGAACACCGGGGAGCTGTTTTTT.

This clonotype has ten or more counts. The genes are TRBV2 and TRBJ2-2; perhaps TRBD1 as D (5 bases). Trimming cost V 6 bases and J 2 bases, with 10 bases left between them. Germline-derived CDR1 and CDR2 are SNHLY and FYNNEI. The CDR3 sequence is 14 residues long. The CDR3 sequence is CASRMGPNTGELFF. The CDR3 DNA follows: TGTGCCAGCAGGATGGGGCCTAACACCGGGGAGCTGTTTTTT.

The CDR3 DNA is TGTGCCAGCAGCGTAGTGGCGGAAAACAATGAGCAGTTCTTC. It translates to CASSVVAENNEQFF. The chain has TRBV9 and TRBJ2-1; the D is unclear. Per germline, CDR1 SGDLS and CDR2 YYNGEE. Between the trimmed V and J ends, which lost 0 bases and 5 bases, there was a span of 9 bases. The CDR3 runs to 14 residues. Full variable domain (remainder filled in from reference TRBV9 and TRBJ2-1): DSGVTQTPKHLITATGQRVTLRCSPRSGDLSVYWYQQSLDQGLQFLIQYYNGEERAKGNILERFSAQQFPDLHSELNLSSLELGDSALYFCASSVVAENNEQFFGPGTRLTVL.

This clonotype was detected ten times or more. J is TRBJ1-1 and V is TRBV3-1; D not resolved. Germline V gene lookup returns CDR1 LGHDT and CDR2 YNNKEL (reference sequence). The CDR3 length is 13 residues. V lost 3 bases, J lost 4 bases, and 9 bases lay in between. Written as DNA, the CDR3 is TGTGCCAGCAGCCACCGATCGGGCACTGAAGCTTTCTTT. Translating gives CASSHRSGTEAFF.

This clonotype was observed a handful of times. CDR3 amino acids: CASSGLAANEQFF. The CDR3, as DNA: TGCGCCAGCTCAGGACTAGCGGCTAATGAGCAGTTCTTC. The chain employs TRBV5-1 and TRBJ2-1; 10 bases agree with TRBD2. CDR3 length: 13 amino acids. The junction had 5 bases not matched to a gene; V was cut back by 7 bases and J by 7 bases. Germline V CDR1 and CDR2: SGHRS, YFSETQ.

The rearrangement uses TRBV2 and TRBJ2-7; 14 nucleotides agree with TRBD2. CDR1 is SNHLY and CDR2 is FYNNEI in the germline V gene. With V trimmed by 11 bases and J by 7 bases, 7 bases remained unmatched. This CDR3 region has 13 residues. The CDR3 region is CAGGLAGDREQYF. Here the CDR3 DNA reads TGTGCCGGGGGACTAGCGGGAGATAGGGAGCAGTACTTC.

The chain links TRBV29-1 to TRBJ2-1; possible D gene TRBD2, 6 bases. Per germline, CDR1 SQVTM and CDR2 ANQGSEA. The CDR3 runs 14 residues. Trimming pared 4 bases from V and 6 bases from J, leaving 16 bases between. The CDR3 loop is CSVVGATSINEQFF. Written as DNA, the CDR3 is TGCAGCGTTGTCGGGGCCACTAGCATCAATGAGCAGTTCTTC.

This clonotype was counted a few times. The V gene is TRBV29-1, the J gene TRBJ2-7; a weak D match, TRBD2 (7 bases). Per the germline V gene, CDR1 is SQVTM and CDR2 is ANQGSEA. The CDR3 runs 13 residues. V lost 7 bases, J lost 4 bases, and 17 bases lay in between. CDR3 nucleotides: TGCAGCGGAGGTAGGGGGGGAGGATACGAGCAGTACTTC. Protein: CSGGRGGGYEQYF.

This clonotype has a handful of counts. The V gene is TRBV20-1, the J gene TRBJ1-2; D is unresolved. Germline values: CDR1 DFQATT, CDR2 SNEGSKA (reference sequence). Trimming removed 5 bases from V and 0 bases from J, with 16 bases in between. CDR3 length: 15 residues. The CDR3 sequence: CSAVDGEASNYGYTF. The CDR3 DNA sequence: TGCAGTGCTGTTGATGGGGAGGCTTCTAACTATGGCTACACCTTC.

The chain is built from TRBV7-2 and TRBJ2-3; D is possibly TRBD2 (5 bases). The CDR3 is 11 residues long. V was cut by 7 bases and J by 6 bases, with 8 bases left in between. Germline values: CDR1 SGHTA, CDR2 FQGNSA. CDR3 bases: TGTGCCAGCACCGGCGGGGATACGCAGTATTTT. Its protein is CASTGGDTQYF.

This clonotype was found many times. The chain joins TRBV7-2 to TRBJ1-2; 8 bases fit TRBD1. The CDR3 sequence is 13 residues long. Germline CDR1 reads SGHTA; CDR2 reads FQGNSA. Unmatched junction bases numbered 3, after V lost 2 bases and J lost 7 bases. The CDR3 bases are TGTGCCAGCAGCTTAACAGGGGGAAGTGGCTACACCTTC. This gives the protein CASSLTGGSGYTF.

Many counts were recorded for this clonotype. This chain links TRBV6-1 with TRBJ2-7; TRBD2 matches at 10 bases. Germline CDR1 MNHNS, CDR2 SASEGT. CDR3 length equals 15 residues. The trim removed 6 bases at V and 2 bases at J, leaving 7 bases unmatched. The CDR3 nucleotides are TGTGCCAGCAGCCATGGACTAGCGGATACCTACGAGCAGTACTTC. Its translation: CASSHGLADTYEQYF.

This clonotype has at least ten counts. The J gene is TRBJ1-1, the V gene TRBV18, with a possible D match to TRBD1 (6 bases). Per the germline V gene, CDR1 is KGHSH and CDR2 is LQKENI. This CDR3 contains 16 residues. Trimming removed 3 bases from V and 0 bases from J, with 14 bases in between. CDR3 DNA: TGTGCCAGCTCACCGCCTCCGGACAGCATGAACACTGAAGCTTTCTTT. Protein: CASSPPPDSMNTEAFF.

This clonotype was observed many times. An end of the junction does not agree with germline; a read error may underlie this. This chain links TRBV7-8 with TRBJ1-5; D is ambiguous. CDR3 length equals 14 residues. Germline V lookup: CDR1 SGHVS, CDR2 FQNEAQ. This CDR3 reads CASSLGGSDQPQHF. CDR3 nucleotide sequence: TGTGCCAGCAGCTTAGGGGGTAGCGATCAGCCCCAGCATTTT.

This clonotype was picked up many times. The rearrangement uses TRBV5-1 and TRBJ2-1; 8 bases match TRBD2. The V gene's germline CDR1 is SGHRS and CDR2 YFSETQ. The CDR3 covers 17 residues. After removal of 1 base from V and 0 bases from J, the junction contained 6 bases not matched to a gene. This CDR3 is CASSLTSGMSSYNEQFF. The DNA for the CDR3 is TGCGCCAGCAGCTTGACTAGCGGAATGAGCTCCTACAATGAGCAGTTCTTC.

This clonotype was recorded a few times. J is TRBJ2-1 and V is TRBV6-1; 11 nucleotides agree with TRBD1. The CDR3 extends over 15 amino acids. Germline CDR1 is MNHNS and CDR2 is SASEGT. J was trimmed by 10 bases and V by 4 bases; bases with no gene match: 9. CDR3 amino acids: CASSAPGQGVYEQFF. DNA of the CDR3: TGTGCCAGCAGTGCACCGGGACAGGGGGTATACGAGCAGTTCTTC.

V gene TRBV4-1 combines with J gene TRBJ2-1; D ambiguous. The germline gives CDR1 MGHRA, CDR2 YSYEKL. The CDR3 runs to 12 residues. V dropped 5 bases and J dropped 5 bases, with 7 bases sitting between them. The CDR3 coding sequence is TGCGCCAGCAGCGGTCTAAACAATGAGCAGTTCTTC. Encoded protein: CASSGLNNEQFF.

This clonotype was detected many times. This sequence joins TRBV24-1 and TRBJ2-2; D might be TRBD1 (5 bases). In germline, CDR1 is KGHDR, CDR2 SFDVKD. The CDR3 length is 15 residues. The germline V and J ends were trimmed by 3 bases and 7 bases, with 14 bases remaining between them. Here the CDR3 DNA reads TGTGCCACCAGTGATCCACTGGGGCTCGGCGGGGAGCTGTTTTTT. It is translated as CATSDPLGLGGELFF.

This clonotype was recorded at least ten times. The chain employs TRBV3-1 and TRBJ2-5; TRBD2 agrees at 7 bases. The CDR3 has 14 residues. V lost 5 bases to trimming and J lost 1 base; unmatched junction nucleotides: 4. Germline CDR1 and CDR2: LGHDT and YNNKEL (reference sequence). DNA for the CDR3: TGTGCCAGCAGCTACCTAGCGGCCCAAGAGACCCAGTACTTC. Encoded protein: CASSYLAAQETQYF.

The sample holds many counts of this clonotype. This chain links TRBV27 with TRBJ2-2; D may be TRBD1 (6 bases). Trimming took off 1 base at V and 1 base at J, with 13 bases between the two ends. Germline V gene data show CDR1 as MNHEY and CDR2 as SMNVEV (reference sequence). The CDR3 is 17 amino acids. Here the CDR3 reads CASSLYGRGLNTGELFF. DNA for the CDR3: TGTGCCAGCAGTTTATACGGCAGGGGATTGAACACCGGGGAGCTGTTTTTT.

In this sample, this clonotype turned up many times. The chain combines TRBV2 with TRBJ1-4, with D uncertain. Between the trimmed V and J ends, which lost 5 bases and 7 bases, there was a span of 11 bases. CDR1 is SNHLY and CDR2 is FYNNEI in the germline V gene. This CDR3 contains 13 residues. The CDR3 bases are TGTGCCAGCAGTCTCCTACGAGGTGAAAAACTGTTTTTT. Its protein product is CASSLLRGEKLFF.

In its sample, this clonotype was seen many times. The rearrangement uses TRBV12-3 or TRBV12-4 and TRBJ2-4; D is undetermined. The CDR3 contains 13 residues. The V gene lost 3 bases and the J gene lost 9 bases, with 12 bases spanning the gap. The DNA of the CDR3 is TGTGCCAGCAGTTTTCTCCAGTCGGGCATTCAGTACTTC. Amino acid sequence: CASSFLQSGIQYF.

This clonotype was seen many times. The rearrangement uses TRBV20-1 and TRBJ2-3; TRBD2 aligns across 8 bases. The germline gives CDR1 DFQATT, CDR2 SNEGSKA (reference sequence). The length of the CDR3 is 15 residues. J was trimmed by 0 bases and V by 3 bases; bases with no gene match: 5. This CDR3 is CSASHTSGSTDTQYF. The CDR3 nucleotides are TGCAGTGCTAGTCATACTAGCGGCAGCACAGATACGCAGTATTTT.

This clonotype was observed a handful of times. V gene TRBV7-9 combines with J gene TRBJ2-1; TRBD2 matches 16 bases. J gave up 2 bases and V 0 bases, and 4 bases lay outside the gene matches. The length of the CDR3 is 19 residues. The germline V gene has CDR1 SEHNR and CDR2 FQNEAQ (reference sequence). CDR3 amino acids: CASSLAHGTSGRAYNEQFF. CDR3 DNA: TGTGCCAGCAGCTTAGCGCACGGGACTAGCGGGAGGGCCTACAATGAGCAGTTCTTC. Based on the CDR3 plus reference TRBV7-9 and TRBJ2-1, the full variable domain is DTGVSQNPRHKITKRGQNVTFRCDPISEHNRLYWYRQTLGQGPEFLTYFQNEAQLEKSRLLSDRFSAERPKGSFSTLEIQRTEQGDSAMYLCASSLAHGTSGRAYNEQFFGPGTRLTVL.